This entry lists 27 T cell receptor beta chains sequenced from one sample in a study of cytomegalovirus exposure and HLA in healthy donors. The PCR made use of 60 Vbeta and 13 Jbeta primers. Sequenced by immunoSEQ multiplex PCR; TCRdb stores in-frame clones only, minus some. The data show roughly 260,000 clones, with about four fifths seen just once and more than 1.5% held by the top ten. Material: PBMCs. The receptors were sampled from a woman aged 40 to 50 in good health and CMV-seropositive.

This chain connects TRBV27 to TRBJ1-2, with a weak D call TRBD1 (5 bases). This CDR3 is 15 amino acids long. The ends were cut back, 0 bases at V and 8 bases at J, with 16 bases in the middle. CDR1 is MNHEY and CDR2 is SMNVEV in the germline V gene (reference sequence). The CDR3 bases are TGTGCCAGCAGTTTATCGAGGCTTGGGGCCCTGGGCTACACCTTC. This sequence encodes CASSLSRLGALGYTF.

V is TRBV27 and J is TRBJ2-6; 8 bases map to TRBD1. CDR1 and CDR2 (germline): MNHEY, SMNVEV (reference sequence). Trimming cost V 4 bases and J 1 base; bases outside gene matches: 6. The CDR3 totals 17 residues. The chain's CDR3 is CASSWGNRGSGANVLTF. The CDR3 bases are TGTGCCAGCAGTTGGGGAAACAGGGGGTCTGGGGCCAACGTCCTGACTTTC.

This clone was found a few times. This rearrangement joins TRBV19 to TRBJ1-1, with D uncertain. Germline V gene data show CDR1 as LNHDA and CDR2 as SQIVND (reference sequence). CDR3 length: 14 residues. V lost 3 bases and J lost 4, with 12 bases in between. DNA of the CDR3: TGTGCCAGTAGTATTACCGGGGTCGTCACTGAAGCTTTCTTT. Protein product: CASSITGVVTEAFF.

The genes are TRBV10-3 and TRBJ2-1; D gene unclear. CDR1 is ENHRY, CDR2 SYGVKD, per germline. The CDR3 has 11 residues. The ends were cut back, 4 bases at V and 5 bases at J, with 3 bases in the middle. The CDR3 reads CAISVNNEQFF. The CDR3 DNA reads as TGTGCCATCAGTGTAAACAATGAGCAGTTCTTC.

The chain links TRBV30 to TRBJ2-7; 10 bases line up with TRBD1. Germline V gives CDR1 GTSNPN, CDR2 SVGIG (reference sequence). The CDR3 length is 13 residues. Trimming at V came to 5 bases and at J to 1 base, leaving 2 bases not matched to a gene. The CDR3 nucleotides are TGTGCCTGGCGGACAGGGGGATCCTACGAGCAGTACTTC. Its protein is CAWRTGGSYEQYF.

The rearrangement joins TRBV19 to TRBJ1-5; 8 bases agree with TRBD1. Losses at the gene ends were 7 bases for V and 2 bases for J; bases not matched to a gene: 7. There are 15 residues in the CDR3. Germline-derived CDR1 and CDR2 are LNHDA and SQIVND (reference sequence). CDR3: CASIPTGAGNQPQHF. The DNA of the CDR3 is TGTGCCAGTATCCCGACAGGGGCAGGCAATCAGCCCCAGCATTTT. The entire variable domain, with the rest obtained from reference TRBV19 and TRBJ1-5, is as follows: DGGITQSPKYLFRKEGQNVTLSCEQNLNHDAMYWYRQDPGQGLRLIYYSQIVNDFQKGDIAEGYSVSREKKESFPLTVTSAQKNPTAFYLCASIPTGAGNQPQHFGDGTRLSIL.

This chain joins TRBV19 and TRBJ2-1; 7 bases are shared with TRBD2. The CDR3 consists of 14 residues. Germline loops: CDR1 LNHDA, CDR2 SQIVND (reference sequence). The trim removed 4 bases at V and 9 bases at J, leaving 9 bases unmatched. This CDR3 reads CASSNELAYREQFF. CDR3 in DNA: TGTGCCAGTAGTAACGAACTAGCGTATCGTGAGCAGTTCTTC.

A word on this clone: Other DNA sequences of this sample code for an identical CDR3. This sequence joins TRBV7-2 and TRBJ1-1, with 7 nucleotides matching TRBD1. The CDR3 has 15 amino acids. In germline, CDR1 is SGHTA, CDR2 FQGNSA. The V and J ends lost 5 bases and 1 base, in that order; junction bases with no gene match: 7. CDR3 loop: CASSARQGGNTEAFF. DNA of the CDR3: TGTGCCAGCAGCGCCAGACAGGGCGGGAACACTGAAGCTTTCTTT.

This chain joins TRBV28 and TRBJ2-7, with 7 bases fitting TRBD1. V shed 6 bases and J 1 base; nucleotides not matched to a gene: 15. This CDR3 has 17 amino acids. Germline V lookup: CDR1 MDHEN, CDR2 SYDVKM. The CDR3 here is CASSSGQVLRVSYEQYF. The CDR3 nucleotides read TGTGCCAGCAGCTCCGGACAGGTCTTAAGGGTGTCCTACGAGCAGTACTTC.

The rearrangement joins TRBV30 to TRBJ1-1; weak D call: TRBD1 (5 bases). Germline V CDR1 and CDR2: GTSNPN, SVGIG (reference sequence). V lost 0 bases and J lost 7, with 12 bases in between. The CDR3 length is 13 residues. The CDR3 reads CAWSVQWGVEAFF. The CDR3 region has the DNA TGTGCCTGGAGTGTACAATGGGGGGTTGAAGCTTTCTTT.

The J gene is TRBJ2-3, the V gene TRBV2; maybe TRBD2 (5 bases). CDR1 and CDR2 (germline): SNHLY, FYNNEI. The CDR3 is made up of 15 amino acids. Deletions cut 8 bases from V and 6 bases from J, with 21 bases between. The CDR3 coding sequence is TGTGCCAGCGGCCTACTGGGGAGAATATCCGATACGCAGTATTTT. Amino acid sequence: CASGLLGRISDTQYF.

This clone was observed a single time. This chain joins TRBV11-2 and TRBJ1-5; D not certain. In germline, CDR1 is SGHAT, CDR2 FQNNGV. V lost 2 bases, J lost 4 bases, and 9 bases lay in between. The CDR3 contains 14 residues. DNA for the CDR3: TGTGCCAGCAGCTTATGGTCGGGGAATCAGCCCCAGCATTTT. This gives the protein CASSLWSGNQPQHF.

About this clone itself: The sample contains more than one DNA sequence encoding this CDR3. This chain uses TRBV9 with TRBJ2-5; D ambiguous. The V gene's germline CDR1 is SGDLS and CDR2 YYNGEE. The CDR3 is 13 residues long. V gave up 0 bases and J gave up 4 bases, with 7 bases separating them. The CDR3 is CASSVARGETQYF. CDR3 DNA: TGTGCCAGCAGCGTAGCTAGAGGAGAGACCCAGTACTTC.

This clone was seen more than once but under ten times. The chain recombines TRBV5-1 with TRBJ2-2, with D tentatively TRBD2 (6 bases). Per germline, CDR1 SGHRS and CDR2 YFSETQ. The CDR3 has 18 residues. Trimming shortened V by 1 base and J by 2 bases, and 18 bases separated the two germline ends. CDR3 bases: TGCGCCAGCAGCTTGAGTTCTTGGACTAATACAAACACCGGGGAGCTGTTTTTT. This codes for CASSLSSWTNTNTGELFF.

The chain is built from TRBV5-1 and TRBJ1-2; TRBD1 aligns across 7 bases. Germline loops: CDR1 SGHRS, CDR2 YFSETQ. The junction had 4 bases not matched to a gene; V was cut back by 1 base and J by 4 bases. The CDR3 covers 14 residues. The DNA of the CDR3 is TGCGCCAGCAGCTTGTTTTCAGGGGGCTATGGCTACACCTTC. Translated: CASSLFSGGYGYTF.

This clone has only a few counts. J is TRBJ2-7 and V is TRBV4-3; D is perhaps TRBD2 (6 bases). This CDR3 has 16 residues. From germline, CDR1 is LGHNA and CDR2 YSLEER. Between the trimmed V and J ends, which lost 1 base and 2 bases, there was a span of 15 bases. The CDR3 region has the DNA TGCGCCAGCAGCCAAGTGAGTGGGACGGGGGCCTACGAGCAGTACTTC. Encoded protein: CASSQVSGTGAYEQYF.

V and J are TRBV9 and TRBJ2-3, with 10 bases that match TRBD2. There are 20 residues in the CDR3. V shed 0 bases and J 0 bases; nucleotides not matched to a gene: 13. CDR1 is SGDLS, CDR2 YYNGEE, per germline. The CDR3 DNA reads TGTGCCAGCAGCGTAGGTAGGACTAGCGGCACCATTACTAGCACAGATACGCAGTATTTT. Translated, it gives CASSVGRTSGTITSTDTQYF.

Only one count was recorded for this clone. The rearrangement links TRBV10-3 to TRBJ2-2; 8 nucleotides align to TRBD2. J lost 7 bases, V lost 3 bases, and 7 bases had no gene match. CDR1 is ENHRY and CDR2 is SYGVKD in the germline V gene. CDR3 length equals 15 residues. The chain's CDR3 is CAISDKRESSGELFF. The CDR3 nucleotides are TGTGCCATCAGTGACAAGCGGGAGAGTAGCGGGGAGCTGTTTTTT.

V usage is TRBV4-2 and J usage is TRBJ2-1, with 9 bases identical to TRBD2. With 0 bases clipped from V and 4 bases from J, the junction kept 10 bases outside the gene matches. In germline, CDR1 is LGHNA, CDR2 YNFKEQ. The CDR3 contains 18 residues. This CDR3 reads CASSQEGGRGREYNEQFF. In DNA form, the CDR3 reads TGTGCCAGCAGCCAAGAAGGGGGCCGCGGGAGGGAATACAATGAGCAGTTCTTC.

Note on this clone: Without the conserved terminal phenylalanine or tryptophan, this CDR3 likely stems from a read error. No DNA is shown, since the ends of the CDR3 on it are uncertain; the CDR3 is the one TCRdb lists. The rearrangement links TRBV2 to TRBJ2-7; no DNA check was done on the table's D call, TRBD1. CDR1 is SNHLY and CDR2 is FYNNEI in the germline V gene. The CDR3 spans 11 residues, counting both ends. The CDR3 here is CASSEVRGKFC.

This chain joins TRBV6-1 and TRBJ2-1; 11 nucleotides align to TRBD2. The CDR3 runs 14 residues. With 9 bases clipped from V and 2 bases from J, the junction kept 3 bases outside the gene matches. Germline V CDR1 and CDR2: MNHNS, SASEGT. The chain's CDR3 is CASILAGAYNEQFF. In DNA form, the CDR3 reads TGTGCCAGTATACTAGCGGGAGCCTACAATGAGCAGTTCTTC.

The chain's CDR3 is CSVATSRVNTEAFF. In nucleotides, the CDR3 is TGCAGCGTCGCAACCTCTCGAGTTAACACTGAAGCTTTCTTT. V usage is TRBV29-1 and J usage is TRBJ1-1; the D is unclear. The CDR3 consists of 14 residues. V dropped 6 bases and J dropped 2 bases, with 16 bases sitting between them. Germline V gene data show CDR1 as SQVTM and CDR2 as ANQGSEA. The variable domain in full, with the rest retrieved from reference TRBV29-1 and TRBJ1-1, is SAVISQKPSRDICQRGTSLTIQCQVDSQVTMMFWYRQQPGQSLTLIATANQGSEATYESGFVIDKFPISRPNLTFSTLTVSNMSPEDSSIYLCSVATSRVNTEAFFGQGTRLTVV.

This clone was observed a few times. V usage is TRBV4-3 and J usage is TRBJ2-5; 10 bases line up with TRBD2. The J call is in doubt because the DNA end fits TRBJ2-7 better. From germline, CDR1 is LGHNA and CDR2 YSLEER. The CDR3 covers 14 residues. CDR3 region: CASSQASGRYEQYF. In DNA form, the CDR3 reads TGCGCCAGCAGCCAAGCTAGCGGGAGATACGAGCAGTACTTC.

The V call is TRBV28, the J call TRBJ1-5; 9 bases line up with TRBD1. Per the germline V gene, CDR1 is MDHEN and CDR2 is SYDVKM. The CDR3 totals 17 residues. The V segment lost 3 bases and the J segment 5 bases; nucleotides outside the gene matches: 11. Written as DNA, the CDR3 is TGTGCCAGCAGTTTGAGGACAGGGGTATGGTCTGATCAGCCCCAGCATTTT. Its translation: CASSLRTGVWSDQPQHF. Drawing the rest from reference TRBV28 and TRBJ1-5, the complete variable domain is DVKVTQSSRYLVKRTGEKVFLECVQDMDHENMFWYRQDPGLGLRLIYFSYDVKMKEKGDIPEGYSVSREKKERFSLILESASTNQTSMYLCASSLRTGVWSDQPQHFGDGTRLSIL.

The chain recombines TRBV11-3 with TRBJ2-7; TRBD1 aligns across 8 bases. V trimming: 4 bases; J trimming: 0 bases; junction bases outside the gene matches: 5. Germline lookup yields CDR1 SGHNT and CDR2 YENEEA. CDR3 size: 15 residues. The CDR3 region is CASSSGDRSSYEQYF. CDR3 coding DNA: TGTGCCAGCAGCTCGGGGGACAGGAGCTCCTACGAGCAGTACTTC.

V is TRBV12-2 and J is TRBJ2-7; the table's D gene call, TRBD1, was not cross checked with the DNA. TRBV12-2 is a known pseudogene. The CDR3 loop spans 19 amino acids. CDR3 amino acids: CASRLGSGAYRGLSYEQYF. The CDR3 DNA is TGTGCAAGTCGCTTAGGGTCCGGGGCTTACAGGGGGCTCTCCTACGAGCAGTACTTC.

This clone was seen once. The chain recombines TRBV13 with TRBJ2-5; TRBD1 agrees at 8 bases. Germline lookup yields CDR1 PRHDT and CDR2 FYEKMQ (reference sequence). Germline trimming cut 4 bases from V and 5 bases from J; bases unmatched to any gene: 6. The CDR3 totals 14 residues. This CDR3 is CASSSTGARETQYF. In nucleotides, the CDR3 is TGTGCCAGCAGCTCGACAGGGGCCCGGGAGACCCAGTACTTC.